This TCR beta chain was documented in a study of response to subunit inactivated influenza vaccine. This clonotype was seen repeatedly, ten times or more. This CDR3 is built from 13 residues. Germline V CDR1 and CDR2: SGHRS, YFSETQ. Trimming took off 4 bases at V and 4 bases at J, with 11 bases between the two ends. TCRdb itself ran the RT-PCR reads through MiXCR, one entry per CDR3 protein. The data show under 800,000 distinct CDR3 sequences, with approximately 13% seen just once and around 6.5% held by the top ten. The sequenced sample was PBMCs from blood, obtained roughly 2 weeks before vaccination. This clonotype was obtained from a man aged 45-65 years who received an inactivated influenza vaccine. This chain joins TRBV5-1 and TRBJ2-5; a weak D match, TRBD2 (6 bases). In nucleotides, the CDR3 is TGCGCCAGCAGCCCAAGACTAGGAGAGACCCAGTACTTC. Translation gives CASSPRLGETQYF.